This is a list of T cell receptor beta chains from one sample in a study of blood T cells in healthy people across ages. A single record per CDR3 protein comes from TCRdb applying MiXCR to the 5' RACE reads. The sample lists approximately 960,000 distinct CDR3 sequences; just under 30% were seen once. Separately, the same data were catalogued under a study of T cells of mothers and their children.

Sequencing was done on a sample of blood. The origin of the receptors is a woman aged 40 to 50 in good health. Each CDR3 is given with its conserved first and last residue. D genes are given only for firm matches. Clone size is not always given. Where it is, it says once, few, many or a class for expanded clones.

TRBJ2-5 | NA | TRBV30 | NA | TGTGCCTGGAGCCCCGGGTTCCTCGAGACCCAGTACTTC | CAWSPGFLETQYF
TRBJ1-4 | NA | TRBV5-1 | few | TGCGCCAGCAGCTTGGAACAGCCAACCCTTAATGAAAAACTGTTTTTT | CASSLEQPTLNEKLFF
TRBJ1-2 | NA | TRBV4-3 | many | TGCGCCAGCAGCCCTCCTGGCTCTCACTATGGCTACACCTTC | CASSPPGSHYGYTF
TRBJ2-7 | NA | TRBV3-1 | few | TGTGCCAGCAGCCAAGATAAAGGACAAGAGTACTTC | CASSQDKGQEYF
TRBJ1-1 | NA | TRBV20-1 | NA | TGCAGTGCTAGAGACCCCCCCAGAGACACTGAAGCTTTCTTT | CSARDPPRDTEAFF
TRBJ2-7 | TRBD1 | TRBV6-5 | few | TGTGCCAGCAGTTACGGGACAGGCACCGGGCAGTACTTC | CASSYGTGTGQYF
TRBJ2-4 | NA | TRBV4-1 | few | TGCGCCAGCAGCCAAGGAAGAGTCCTAAACAATGAGCAGTACTTC | CASSQGRVLNNEQYF
TRBJ2-4 | NA | TRBV21-1 | NA | TGTGCCAGCAGCCTAAGAGGGTCGATAGCCAAAAACATTCAGTACTTC | CASSLRGSIAKNIQYF
TRBJ2-7 | NA | TRBV4-1 | many | TGCGCCAGCAGCCAAGAAGGCCCGGGTTCCTACGAGCAGTACTTC | CASSQEGPGSYEQYF
TRBJ1-2 | TRBD1 | TRBV7-2 | NA | TGTGCCAGCTTGGGTGGGGACAGGGATAACTATGGCTACACCTTC | CASLGGDRDNYGYTF
TRBJ2-1 | NA | TRBV7-9 | few | TGTGCCAGTAGCCCCGTACCGACTGAGCAGTTCTTC | CASSPVPTEQFF
TRBJ2-7 | NA | TRBV20-1 | many | TGCAGTGCTAGAGATCCGAGGACTGGCGTCTACGAGCAGTACTTC | CSARDPRTGVYEQYF
TRBJ2-7 | TRBD2 | TRBV7-9 | NA | TGTGCCAGCAGCCCCGGACGGGGACGGGGGGGCCACGAGCAGTACTTC | CASSPGRGRGGHEQYF
TRBJ2-5 | TRBD2 | TRBV25-1 | few | TGTGCCAGCACTCAAGGGACTAGCGCAACGTGCCAAGAGACCCAGTACTTC | CASTQGTSATCQETQYF
TRBJ1-2 | NA | TRBV7-2 | few | TGTGCCAGCAGCTTATACCGGGGCTACACCTTC | CASSLYRGYTF
TRBJ2-1 | NA | TRBV25-1 | many | TGTGCCAGCAGTGAGGGCAGTACAGACAATGAGCAGTTCTTC | CASSEGSTDNEQFF
TRBJ2-3 | TRBD2 | TRBV29-1 | NA | TGCAGCGTTGAGGGGGGGGTGGGAGATACGCAGTATTTT | CSVEGGVGDTQYF
TRBJ2-1 | NA | TRBV27 | few | TGTGCCAGCAGTTTGTATACAGGGTTGAATGAGCAGTTCTTC | CASSLYTGLNEQFF
TRBJ2-1 | TRBD1 | TRBV29-1 | NA | TGCAGCGTTGGACAGGGGGCCAACAATGAGCAGTTCTTC | CSVGQGANNEQFF
TRBJ2-5 | TRBD1 | TRBV5-5 | few | TGTGCCAGCAGCAATCCAGGGGGCAGAGAGACCCAGTACTTC | CASSNPGGRETQYF
TRBJ2-7 | TRBD2 | TRBV28 | NA | TGTGCCAGCACCCTGACTAGCGACGGCCTCTACGAGCAGTACTTC | CASTLTSDGLYEQYF
TRBJ1-2 | NA | TRBV28 | many | TGTGCCACCATAGACAGGTACTATGGCTACACCTTC | CATIDRYYGYTF
TRBJ2-7 | TRBD1 | TRBV20-1 | few | TGCAGTGCTAGAGATGGACAGGGGGTAAGAGAGCAGTACTTC | CSARDGQGVREQYF
TRBJ1-5 | NA | TRBV29-1 | NA | TGCAGCGGGGCGAAGGGCAGCAGTCAGCCCCAGCATTTT | CSGAKGSSQPQHF
TRBJ1-1 | TRBD1 | TRBV6-6 | once | TGTGCCAGCAGTTTCCAGGGGGTAACAGCTTTCTTT | CASSFQGVTAFF
TRBJ2-1 | TRBD2 | TRBV20-1 | NA | TGCAGTGCTAGAGACTCAGCGGGGGGGCGCCGCAATGAGCAGGTCTTC | CSARDSAGGRRNEQVF
TRBJ1-5 | NA | TRBV19 | NA | TGTGCCAGTCACAGGAGGCAGGGTCTGAATCAGCCCCAGCATTTT | CASHRRQGLNQPQHF
TRBJ2-2 | NA | TRBV20-1 | NA | TGCAGTGCTCGTACGACTGTATACACCGGGGAGCTGTTTTTT | CSARTTVYTGELFF
TRBJ2-3 | NA | TRBV3-1 | few | TGTGCCAGCAGCCAAGATTTCGGGGAGGATACGCAGTATTTT | CASSQDFGEDTQYF
TRBJ2-7 | NA | TRBV30 | NA | TGTGCCTGGAAAGGCGACAGTTACGAGCAGTACTTC | CAWKGDSYEQYF
TRBJ2-4 | NA | TRBV24-1 | NA | TGTGCCACCAGTGATCCCATACAGGAGAAAAACATTCAGTACTTC | CATSDPIQEKNIQYF
TRBJ2-6 | NA | TRBV24-1 | many | TGTGCCACCAGTGCTCCTTCAGACTCTGGGGCCAACGTCCTGACTTTC | CATSAPSDSGANVLTF
TRBJ1-1 | NA | TRBV5-1 | few | TGCGCCAGCTGCCCCGGGCCGATGAACACTGAAGCTTTCTTT | CASCPGPMNTEAFF
TRBJ1-2 | TRBD1 | TRBV3-1 | NA | TGTGCCAGCAGCCTCACAGGGGGTCAGCATGGCTACACCTTC | CASSLTGGQHGYTF
TRBJ2-3 | TRBD2 | TRBV30 | NA | TGTGCCTGGAGTTTGGGACTAGCCCCTGGTGGGGATACGCAGTATTTT | CAWSLGLAPGGDTQYF
TRBJ2-4 | NA | TRBV3-1 | once | TGTGCCAGCAGCATACGACTTAGAAGCTCCTACAATGAGCAGTACTTC | CASSIRLRSSYNEQYF
TRBJ2-4 | NA | TRBV5-5 | NA | TGCGCCAGCAGCCCCTTCCTGGGCGACATTCAGTACTTC | CASSPFLGDIQYF
TRBJ2-7 | TRBD1 | TRBV5-5 | few | TGTGCCAGCAGGAGTACAGGGGGTGGATCCTACGAGCAGTACTTC | CASRSTGGGSYEQYF
TRBJ2-7 | NA | TRBV5-1 | NA | TGCGCCAGCAGGACCGGGACACCCTCCTACGAGCAGTACTTC | CASRTGTPSYEQYF
TRBJ1-1 | NA | TRBV4-3 | NA | TGCGCCAGCAGGCCCTATCAACGGGGTTTGGACACTGAAGCTTTCTTT | CASRPYQRGLDTEAFF
TRBJ2-3 | TRBD1 | TRBV12-3/TRBV12-4 | few | TGTGCCAGCAGTGACAGGGGGCGAGGGACAGATACGCAGTATTTT | CASSDRGRGTDTQYF
TRBJ1-2 | NA | TRBV3-1 | many | TGTGCCAGCAGCGGGCAGGTTAACTATGGCTACACCTTC | CASSGQVNYGYTF